This TCR beta chain is from a study of memory CD4+ T cells and cytomegalovirus serostatus. Single viable CD3+CD4+CD8-CD45RO+ cells were sorted as the memory CD4+ T cells. Donors' CMV status reflects serum IgG against pp150, pp28, p38, p52. Repertoires were generated with immunoSEQ multiplex PCR, while TCRdb's copy carries only in-frame clones and drops some. The data show 35,000 to 50,000 clones, 76% seen once. The germline V and J ends were trimmed by 5 bases and 2 bases, with 9 bases remaining between them. This CDR3 comprises 13 residues. Per germline, CDR1 SGHAT and CDR2 FQNNGV. Sequencing input: memory CD4+ T cells from blood. The chain links TRBV11-2 to TRBJ2-5, with a possible D match to TRBD1 (5 bases). The source of this sequence is an adult in good health and CMV-seronegative. The CDR3 DNA sequence: TGTGCCAGCAGCCCAGGGTATCAAGAGACCCAGTACTTC. Translated: CASSPGYQETQYF.